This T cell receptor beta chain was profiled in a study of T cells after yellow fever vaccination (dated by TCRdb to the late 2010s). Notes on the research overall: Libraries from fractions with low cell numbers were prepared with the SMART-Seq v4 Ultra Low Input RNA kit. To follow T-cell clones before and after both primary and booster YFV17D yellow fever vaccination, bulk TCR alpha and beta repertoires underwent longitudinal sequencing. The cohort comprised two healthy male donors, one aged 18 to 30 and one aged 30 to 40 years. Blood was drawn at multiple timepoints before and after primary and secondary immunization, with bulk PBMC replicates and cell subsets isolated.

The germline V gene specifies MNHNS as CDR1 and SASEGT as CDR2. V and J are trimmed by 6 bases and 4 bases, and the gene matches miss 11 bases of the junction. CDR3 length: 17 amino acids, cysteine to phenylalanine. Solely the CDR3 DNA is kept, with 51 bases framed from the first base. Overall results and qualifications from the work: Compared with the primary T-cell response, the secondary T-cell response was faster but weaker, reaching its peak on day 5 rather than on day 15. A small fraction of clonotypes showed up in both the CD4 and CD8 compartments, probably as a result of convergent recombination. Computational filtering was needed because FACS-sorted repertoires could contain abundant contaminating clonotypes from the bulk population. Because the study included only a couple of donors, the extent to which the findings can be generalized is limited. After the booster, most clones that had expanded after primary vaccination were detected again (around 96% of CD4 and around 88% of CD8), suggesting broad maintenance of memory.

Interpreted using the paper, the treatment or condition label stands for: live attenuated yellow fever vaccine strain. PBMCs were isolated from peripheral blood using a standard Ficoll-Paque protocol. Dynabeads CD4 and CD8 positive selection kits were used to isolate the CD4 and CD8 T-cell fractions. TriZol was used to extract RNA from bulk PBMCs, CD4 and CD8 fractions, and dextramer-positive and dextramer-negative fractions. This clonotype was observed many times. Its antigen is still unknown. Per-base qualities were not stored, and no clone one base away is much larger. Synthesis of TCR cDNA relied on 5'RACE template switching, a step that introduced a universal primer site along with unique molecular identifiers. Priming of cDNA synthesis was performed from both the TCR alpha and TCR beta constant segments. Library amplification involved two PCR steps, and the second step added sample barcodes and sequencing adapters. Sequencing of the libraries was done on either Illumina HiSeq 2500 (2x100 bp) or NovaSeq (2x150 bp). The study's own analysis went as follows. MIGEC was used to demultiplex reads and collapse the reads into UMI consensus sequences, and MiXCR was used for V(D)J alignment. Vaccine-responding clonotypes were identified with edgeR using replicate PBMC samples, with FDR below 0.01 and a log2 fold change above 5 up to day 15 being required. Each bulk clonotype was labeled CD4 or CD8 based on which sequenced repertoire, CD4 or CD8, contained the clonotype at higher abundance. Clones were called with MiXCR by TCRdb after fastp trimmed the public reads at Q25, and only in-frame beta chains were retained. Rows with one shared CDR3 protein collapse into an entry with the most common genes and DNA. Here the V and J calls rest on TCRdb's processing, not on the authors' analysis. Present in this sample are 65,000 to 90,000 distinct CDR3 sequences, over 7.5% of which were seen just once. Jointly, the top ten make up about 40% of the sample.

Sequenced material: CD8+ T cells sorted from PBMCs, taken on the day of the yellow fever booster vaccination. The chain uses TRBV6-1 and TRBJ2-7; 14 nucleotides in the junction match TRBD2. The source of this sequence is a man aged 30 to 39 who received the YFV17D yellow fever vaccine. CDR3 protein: CASSSDGLAGGLYEQYF. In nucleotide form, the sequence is TGTGCCAGCAGCTCTGATGGACTAGCGGGAGGATTATACGAGCAGTACTTC.